The clone carrying this T cell receptor (beta chain) appeared a few times. Its specificity is unknown. The data derive from a study of blood T cells in healthy people across ages. The individuals who served as donors were healthy Caucasians living in Russia, aged about 6 to 95. Alongside a J-beta primer mix, a sample-barcoded 5' primer served in a second PCR lasting 7 to 11 cycles. The template-switch adaptor was a 5' adaptor with 12 random nucleotides. It tagged each cDNA molecule. TCRdb reprocessed the 5' RACE reads via MiXCR and lists one record per CDR3 protein. The sample carries about 1 million distinct CDR3 sequences, 35% to 55% recorded once. This CDR3 is 13 amino acids long. From germline, CDR1 is DFQATT and CDR2 SNEGSKA (reference sequence). Trimming left V 5 bases short and J 10 bases short, with 19 bases between. Study-level points and caveats: Researchers report that TCR beta diversity correlated strongly with naive T cell percentage. Older individuals had lower TCR beta diversity per million T cells (the decline was roughly linear).

The sequence came from a woman aged 55 to 70 in good health. Material for sequencing was blood. The rearrangement links TRBV20-1 to TRBJ2-3; no clear D. The CDR3 here is CSAEPRTQWAQYF. CDR3 nucleotides: TGCAGTGCTGAGCCACGGACCCAGTGGGCGCAGTATTTT.